Listed below are T cell receptor beta chains from one sample, sequenced in a study of cytomegalovirus exposure and HLA in healthy donors. Profiled with immunoSEQ multiplex PCR; TCRdb holds only in-frame clones, not every one. The sample lists 100,000 to 150,000 clones, around 96% occurring once. The sequencing sample was made of PBMCs. The receptors were sampled from a man between 18 and 29 years old in good health and CMV-seronegative. Both conserved end residues are part of each CDR3. The order of the fields is D gene, clone size, J gene, V gene, CDR3 DNA, CDR3 protein. D genes are given only for firm matches. Some rows have no size entry. The others give once, few or many, or a class for an expanded clone.

TRBD2,.,TRBJ2-1,TRBV7-8,TGTGCCAGCCGAAGTCGACTAGCGCCTAACAATGAGCAGTTCTTC,CASRSRLAPNNEQFF
TRBD2,once,TRBJ2-3,TRBV5-1,TGCGCCAGCAGCCTTAGCGGGGGGACAGATACGCAGTATTTT,CASSLSGGTDTQYF
TRBD1,.,TRBJ2-7,TRBV5-1,TGCGCCAGCAGCGGGGGACAGGGTGCCTACGAGCAGTACTTC,CASSGGQGAYEQYF
.,.,TRBJ2-7,TRBV5-6,TGTGCCAGCAGCTTGGGGACAGACTACTCCTACGAGCAGTACTTC,CASSLGTDYSYEQYF
.,.,TRBJ2-1,TRBV19,TGTGCCAGTAGCCATAACAGCAATGAGCAGTTCTTC,CASSHNSNEQFF
.,.,TRBJ1-1,TRBV7-3,TGTGCCAGCAGCTTGACAGGGAACACTGAAGCTTTCTTT,CASSLTGNTEAFF
TRBD1,.,TRBJ1-2,TRBV6-4,TGTGCCAGCAGTGACATGTCAGGGGGAGGTGGCTACACCTTC,CASSDMSGGGGYTF
.,.,TRBJ1-1,TRBV19,TGTGCCAGTAACGACGGGGGTGGTTCTGAAGCTTTCTTT,CASNDGGGSEAFF
TRBD2,.,TRBJ2-1,TRBV29-1,TGCAGTGCTAGCGGGAGGGTGTACAATGAGCAGTTCTTC,CSASGRVYNEQFF
.,once,TRBJ2-3,TRBV29-1,TGCAGCGTTGGAGGGTCGTTGCGGAATACGCAGTATTTT,CSVGGSLRNTQYF
TRBD1,.,TRBJ1-2,TRBV30,TGTGCCTGGCGCCAGGGACAGGGCTATGGCTACACCTTC,CAWRQGQGYGYTF
.,.,TRBJ1-2,TRBV2,TGCGCCAGCAGTCCGCGAAACTATGGCTACACCTTC,CASSPRNYGYTF
TRBD1,.,TRBJ2-7,TRBV9,TGTGCCAGCAGCGTAGCTGGGTGGGACAGGGCCCACGAGCAGTACTTC,CASSVAGWDRAHEQYF
.,.,TRBJ2-7,TRBV27,TGTGCCAGCAGTTTATGGGGCGGCGAGCAGTACTTC,CASSLWGGEQYF
.,.,TRBJ1-5,TRBV13,TGTGCCAGCAGCTTAGGACAGGGAGGCAATCAGCCCCAGCATTTT,CASSLGQGGNQPQHF
.,.,TRBJ1-2,TRBV30,TGTGCCTGGACGGGTCAGATTGAAGACGGCTACACCTTC,CAWTGQIEDGYTF
TRBD2,.,TRBJ2-1,TRBV6-5,TGTGCCAGCACCCCGAGCGGGAGTAAATACAATGAGCAGTTCTTC,CASTPSGSKYNEQFF